The present T cell receptor beta chain was sequenced within a study of cytomegalovirus exposure and HLA in healthy donors. Unmatched junction bases numbered 2, after V lost 2 bases and J lost 5 bases. CDR1 and CDR2 from the germline V gene are MNHEY and SVGAGI. The CDR3 is 13 amino acids. This PCR relied on a set of 60 Vbeta primers and 13 Jbeta primers. Method: immunoSEQ multiplex PCR; TCRdb's copy keeps in-frame clones and lacks some. The table lists about 140,000 clones, approximately 82% of them singletons, with around 3.2% in the top ten. This chain joins TRBV6-5 and TRBJ1-1; 7 bases are a match to TRBD1. The source is a man aged 40-50 years in good health and CMV-seronegative. The specimen sequenced was PBMCs. The CDR3 spells CASSYTRGTEAFF. The CDR3 nucleotides are TGTGCCAGCAGTTACACCAGGGGGACTGAAGCTTTCTTT.